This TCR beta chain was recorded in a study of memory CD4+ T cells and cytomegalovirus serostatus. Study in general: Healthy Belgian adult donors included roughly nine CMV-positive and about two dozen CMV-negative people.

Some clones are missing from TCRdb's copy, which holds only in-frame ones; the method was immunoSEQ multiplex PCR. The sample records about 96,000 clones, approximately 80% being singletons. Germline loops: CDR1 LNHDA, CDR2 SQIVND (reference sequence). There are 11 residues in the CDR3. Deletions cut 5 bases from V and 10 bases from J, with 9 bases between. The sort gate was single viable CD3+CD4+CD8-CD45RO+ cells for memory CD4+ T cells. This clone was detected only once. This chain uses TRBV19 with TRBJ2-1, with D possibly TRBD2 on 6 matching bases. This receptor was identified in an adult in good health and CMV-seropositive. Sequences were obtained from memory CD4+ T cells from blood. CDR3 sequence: CASSPGLEQFF. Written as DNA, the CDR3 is TGTGCCAGTAGTCCGGGACTGGAGCAGTTCTTC. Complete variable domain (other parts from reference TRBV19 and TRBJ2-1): DGGITQSPKYLFRKEGQNVTLSCEQNLNHDAMYWYRQDPGQGLRLIYYSQIVNDFQKGDIAEGYSVSREKKESFPLTVTSAQKNPTAFYLCASSPGLEQFFGPGTRLTVL.